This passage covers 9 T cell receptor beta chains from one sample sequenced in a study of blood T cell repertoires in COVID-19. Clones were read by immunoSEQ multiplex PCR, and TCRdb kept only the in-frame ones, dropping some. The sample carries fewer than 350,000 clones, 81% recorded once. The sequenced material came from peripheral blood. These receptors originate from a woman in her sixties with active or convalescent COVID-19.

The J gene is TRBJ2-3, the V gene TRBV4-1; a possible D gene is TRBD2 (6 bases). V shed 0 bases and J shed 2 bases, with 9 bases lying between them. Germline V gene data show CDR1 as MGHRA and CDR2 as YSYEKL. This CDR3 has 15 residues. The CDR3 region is CASSQDEGLTDTQYF. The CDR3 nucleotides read TGCGCCAGCAGCCAAGATGAGGGACTCACAGATACGCAGTATTTT.

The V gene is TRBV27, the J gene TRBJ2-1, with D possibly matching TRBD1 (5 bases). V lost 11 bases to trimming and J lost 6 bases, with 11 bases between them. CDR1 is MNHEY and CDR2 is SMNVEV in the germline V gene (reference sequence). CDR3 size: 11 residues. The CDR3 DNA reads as TGTGCCTCCTATACAGGCAATGAGCAGTTCTTC. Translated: CASYTGNEQFF.

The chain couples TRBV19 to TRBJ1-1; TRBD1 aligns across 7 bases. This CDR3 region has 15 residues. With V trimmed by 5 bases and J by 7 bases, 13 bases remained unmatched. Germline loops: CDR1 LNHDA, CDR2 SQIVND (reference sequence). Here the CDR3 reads CASSSTGDVRNEAFF. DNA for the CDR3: TGTGCCAGTAGTTCCACAGGGGACGTGAGGAATGAAGCTTTCTTT.

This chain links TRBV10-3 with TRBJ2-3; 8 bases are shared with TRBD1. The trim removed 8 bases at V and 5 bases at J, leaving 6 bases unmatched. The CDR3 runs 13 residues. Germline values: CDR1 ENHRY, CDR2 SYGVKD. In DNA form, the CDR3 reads TGTGCCATCGAACAGGGGGAAAGAGATACGCAGTATTTT. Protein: CAIEQGERDTQYF.

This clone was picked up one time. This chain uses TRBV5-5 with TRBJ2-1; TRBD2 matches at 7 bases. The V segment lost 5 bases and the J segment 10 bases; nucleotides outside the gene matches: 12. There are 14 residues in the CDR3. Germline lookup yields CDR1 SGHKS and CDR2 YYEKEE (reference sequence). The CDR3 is CASSITSGGGEQFF. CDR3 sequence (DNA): TGTGCCAGCAGTATAACGTCGGGGGGTGGCGAGCAGTTCTTC. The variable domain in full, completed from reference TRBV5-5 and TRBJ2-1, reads DAGVTQSPTHLIKTRGQQVTLRCSPISGHKSVSWYQQVLGQGPQFIFQYYEKEERGRGNFPDRFSARQFPNYSSELNVNALLLGDSALYLCASSITSGGGEQFFGPGTRLTVL.

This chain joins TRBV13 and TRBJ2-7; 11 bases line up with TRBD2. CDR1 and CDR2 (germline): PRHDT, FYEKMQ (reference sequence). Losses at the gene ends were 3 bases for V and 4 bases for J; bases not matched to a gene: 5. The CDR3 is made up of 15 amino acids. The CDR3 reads CASSFQTSGVYEQYF. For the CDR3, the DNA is TGTGCCAGCAGCTTCCAGACTAGCGGGGTTTACGAGCAGTACTTC.

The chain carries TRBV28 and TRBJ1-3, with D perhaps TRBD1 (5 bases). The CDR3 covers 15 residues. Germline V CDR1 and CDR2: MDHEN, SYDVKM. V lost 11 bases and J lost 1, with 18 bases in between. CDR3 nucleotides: TGTGCCTCCGAAATGGGGGGGGAGTCTGGAAACACCATATATTTT. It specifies CASEMGGESGNTIYF.

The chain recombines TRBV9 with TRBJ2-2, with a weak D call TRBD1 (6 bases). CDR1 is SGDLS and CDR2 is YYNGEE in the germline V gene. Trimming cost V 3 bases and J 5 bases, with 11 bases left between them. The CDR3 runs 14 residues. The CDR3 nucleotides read TGTGCCAGCAGCGGAAACAGGGTTACCGGGGAGCTGTTTTTT. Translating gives CASSGNRVTGELFF.

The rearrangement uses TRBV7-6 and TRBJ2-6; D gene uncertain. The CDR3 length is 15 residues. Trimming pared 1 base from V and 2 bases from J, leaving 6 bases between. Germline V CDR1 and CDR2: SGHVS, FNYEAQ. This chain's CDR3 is CASSLDEAGANVLTF. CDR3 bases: TGTGCCAGCAGCTTAGATGAGGCTGGGGCCAACGTCCTGACTTTC.